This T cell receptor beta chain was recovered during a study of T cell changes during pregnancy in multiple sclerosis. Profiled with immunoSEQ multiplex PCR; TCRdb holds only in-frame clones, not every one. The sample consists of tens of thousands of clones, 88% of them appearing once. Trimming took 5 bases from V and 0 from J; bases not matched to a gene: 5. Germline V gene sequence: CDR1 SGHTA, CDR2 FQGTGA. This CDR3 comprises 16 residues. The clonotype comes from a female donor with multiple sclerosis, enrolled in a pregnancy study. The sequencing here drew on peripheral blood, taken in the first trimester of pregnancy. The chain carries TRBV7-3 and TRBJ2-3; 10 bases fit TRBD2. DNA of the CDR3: TGTGCCAGCAGCCCCGGGACTAGCGTTAGCACAGATACGCAGTATTTT. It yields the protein CASSPGTSVSTDTQYF.